These T cell receptor beta chains were read from a single sample in a study of T cells and copy number aberrations in small-cell lung cancer. Assay: immunoSEQ multiplex PCR; the TCRdb copy retains only in-frame clones and omits some. This repertoire shows 6,000 to 7,500 clones, roughly 80% found once; its top ten account for under 5.5%. The specimen sequenced was normal tissue next to the tumor. The source of these receptors is a woman in her forties or fifties with small cell lung cancer. The conserved cysteine and the conserved F or W are not part of the CDR3 here.

V,CDR3
TRBV14,ASSQEVGTRETQY
TRBV29-1,SAGGSVRDTQY
TRBV9,ASSVGLAGYNEQF
TRBV5-1,ASKPGLAKYEQY
TRBV6-1,ASRSTGNQPQH
TRBV7-2,ASSLPNRVSYGYT
TRBV5-6,ASSRVPKNTGELF
TRBV2,ASTGGAYEQY
TRBV30,AWSVLGVTGANVLT
TRBV5-3,ARSLRDSNQPQH
TRBV11-3,ASSQGLAVSTDTQY
TRBV11-2,ASSRVAGVNTGELF
TRBV2,ASTGETGEDEKLF
TRBV29-1,SVYLQGPNEQF
TRBV6-4,ASSDGWDTTEAF
TRBV7-2,ASSYRPGDTEAF
TRBV14,ASSPDRAIEKLF
TRBV30,AWSRPGLEQY